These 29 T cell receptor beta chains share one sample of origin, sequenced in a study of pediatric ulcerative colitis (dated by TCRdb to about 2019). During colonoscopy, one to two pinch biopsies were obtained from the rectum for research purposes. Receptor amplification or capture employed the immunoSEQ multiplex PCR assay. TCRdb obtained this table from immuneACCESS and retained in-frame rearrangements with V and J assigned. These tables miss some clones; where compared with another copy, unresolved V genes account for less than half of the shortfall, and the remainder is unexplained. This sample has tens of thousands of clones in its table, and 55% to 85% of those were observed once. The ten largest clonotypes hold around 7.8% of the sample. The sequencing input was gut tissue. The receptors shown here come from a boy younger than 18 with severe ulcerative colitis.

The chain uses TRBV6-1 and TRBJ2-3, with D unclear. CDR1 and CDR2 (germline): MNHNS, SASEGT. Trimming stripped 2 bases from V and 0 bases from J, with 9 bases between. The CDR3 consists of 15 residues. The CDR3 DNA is TGTGCCAGCAGTGAATTTGCATATAGCACAGATACGCAGTATTTT. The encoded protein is CASSEFAYSTDTQYF.

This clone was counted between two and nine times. CDR3 sequence: CASSPTEGLLLYNEQFF. The CDR3 DNA sequence: TGTGCCAGTAGTCCCACCGAGGGACTCCTCCTCTACAATGAGCAGTTCTTC. V and J are TRBV19 and TRBJ2-1; perhaps TRBD2 as D (6 bases). The CDR3 is 17 amino acids. Germline CDR1 is LNHDA and CDR2 is SQIVND (reference sequence). Trimming pared 5 bases from V and 3 bases from J, leaving 20 bases between.

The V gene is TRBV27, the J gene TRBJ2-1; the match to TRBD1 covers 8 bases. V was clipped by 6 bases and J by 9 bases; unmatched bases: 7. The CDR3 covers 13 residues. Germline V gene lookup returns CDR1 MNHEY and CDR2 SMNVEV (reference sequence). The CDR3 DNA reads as TGTGCCAGCAGCTCCCGACAGGGGAGTGAGCAGTTCTTC. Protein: CASSSRQGSEQFF.

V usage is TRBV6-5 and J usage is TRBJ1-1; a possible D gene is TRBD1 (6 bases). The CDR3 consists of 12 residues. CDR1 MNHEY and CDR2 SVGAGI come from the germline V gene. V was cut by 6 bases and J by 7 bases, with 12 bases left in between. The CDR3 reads CASSRTGYEAFF. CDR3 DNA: TGTGCCAGCAGCCGAACAGGGTATGAAGCTTTCTTT.

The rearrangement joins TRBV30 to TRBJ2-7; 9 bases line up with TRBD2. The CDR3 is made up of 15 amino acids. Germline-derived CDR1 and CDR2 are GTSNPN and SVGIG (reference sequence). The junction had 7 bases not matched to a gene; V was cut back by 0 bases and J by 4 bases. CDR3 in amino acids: CAWSVQLAGRYEQYF. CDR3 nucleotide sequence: TGTGCCTGGAGTGTTCAGCTAGCGGGACGTTACGAGCAGTACTTC. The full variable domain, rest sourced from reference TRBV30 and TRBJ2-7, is SQTIHQWPATLVQPVGSPLSLECTVEGTSNPNLYWYRQAAGRGLQLLFYSVGIGQISSEVPQNLSASRPQDRQFILSSKKLLLSDSGFYLCAWSVQLAGRYEQYFGPGTRLTVT.

In nucleotides, the CDR3 is TGTGCCACCAGCAGAGTTGGGGGGGCGAGGGCGGCCTACAATGAGCAGTTCTTC. Protein sequence: CATSRVGGARAAYNEQFF. The chain carries TRBV15 and TRBJ2-1, with D possibly TRBD2 on 7 matching bases. The V end was cut by 1 base, the J end by 2 bases, with 18 bases between. The CDR3 totals 18 residues. The germline V gene has CDR1 LNHNV and CDR2 YYDKDF (reference sequence).

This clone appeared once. The CDR3 reads CASSLIGPNTGELFF. CDR3 nucleotide sequence: TGTGCCAGCAGTTTAATAGGACCGAACACCGGGGAGCTGTTTTTT. The chain is built from TRBV27 and TRBJ2-2; D is undetermined. V lost 2 bases and J lost 0, with 7 bases in between. CDR1 and CDR2 from the germline V gene are MNHEY and SMNVEV (reference sequence). The CDR3 covers 15 residues.

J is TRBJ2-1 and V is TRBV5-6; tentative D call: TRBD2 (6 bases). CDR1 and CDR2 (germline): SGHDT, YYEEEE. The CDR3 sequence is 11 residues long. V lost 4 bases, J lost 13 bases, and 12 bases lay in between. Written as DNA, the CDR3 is TGTGCCAGCAGCGTGGGCGGGGCTCAGTTCTTC. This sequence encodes CASSVGGAQFF.

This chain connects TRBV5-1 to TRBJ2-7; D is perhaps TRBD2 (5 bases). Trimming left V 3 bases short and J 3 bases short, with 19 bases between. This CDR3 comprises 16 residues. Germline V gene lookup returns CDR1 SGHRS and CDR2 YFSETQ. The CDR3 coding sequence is TGCGCCAGCAGCTCCCTACTTACGGGAACCGACTACGAGCAGTACTTC. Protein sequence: CASSSLLTGTDYEQYF.

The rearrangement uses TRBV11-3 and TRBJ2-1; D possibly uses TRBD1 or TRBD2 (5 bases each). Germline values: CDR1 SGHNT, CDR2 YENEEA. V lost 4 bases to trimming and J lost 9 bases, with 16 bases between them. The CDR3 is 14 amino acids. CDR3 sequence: CASSYSGTRVEQFF. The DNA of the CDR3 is TGTGCCAGCAGCTATTCCGGGACCAGGGTTGAGCAGTTCTTC.

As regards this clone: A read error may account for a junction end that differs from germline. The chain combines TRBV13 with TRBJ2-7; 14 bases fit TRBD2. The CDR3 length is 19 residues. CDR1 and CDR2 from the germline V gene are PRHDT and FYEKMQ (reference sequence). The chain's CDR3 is CASSNRWGSGTSGGYDQYF. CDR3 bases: TGTGCCAGCAGCAACCGGTGGGGGTCCGGGACTAGCGGGGGCTACGATCAGTACTTC.

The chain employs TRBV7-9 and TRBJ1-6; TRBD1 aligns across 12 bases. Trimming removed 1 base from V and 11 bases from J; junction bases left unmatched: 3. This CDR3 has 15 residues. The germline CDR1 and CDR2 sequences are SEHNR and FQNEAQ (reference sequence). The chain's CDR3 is CASSLGRDRGPPLHF. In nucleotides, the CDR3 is TGTGCCAGCAGCTTAGGCCGGGACAGGGGGCCACCCCTCCACTTT.

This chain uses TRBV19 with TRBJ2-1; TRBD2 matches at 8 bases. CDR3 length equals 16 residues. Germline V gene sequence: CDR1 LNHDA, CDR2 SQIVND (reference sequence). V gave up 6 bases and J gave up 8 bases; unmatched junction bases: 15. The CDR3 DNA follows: TGTGCCAGTAGCCCCTTATCGCTACGGGAGGGCCATGAGCAGTTCTTC. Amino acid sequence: CASSPLSLREGHEQFF.

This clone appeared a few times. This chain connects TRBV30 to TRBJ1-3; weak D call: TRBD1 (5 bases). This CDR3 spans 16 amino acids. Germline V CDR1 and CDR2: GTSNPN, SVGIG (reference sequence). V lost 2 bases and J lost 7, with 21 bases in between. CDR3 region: CAWSRLGDGRVNTIYF. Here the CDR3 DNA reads TGTGCCTGGAGTCGATTGGGGGACGGCCGAGTGAACACCATATATTTT.

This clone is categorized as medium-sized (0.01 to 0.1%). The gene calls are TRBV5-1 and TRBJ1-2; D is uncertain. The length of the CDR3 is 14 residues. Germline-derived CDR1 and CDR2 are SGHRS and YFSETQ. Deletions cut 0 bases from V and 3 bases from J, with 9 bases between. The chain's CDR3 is CASSLENPDYGYTF. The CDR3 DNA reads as TGCGCCAGCAGCTTGGAGAATCCAGACTATGGCTACACCTTC.

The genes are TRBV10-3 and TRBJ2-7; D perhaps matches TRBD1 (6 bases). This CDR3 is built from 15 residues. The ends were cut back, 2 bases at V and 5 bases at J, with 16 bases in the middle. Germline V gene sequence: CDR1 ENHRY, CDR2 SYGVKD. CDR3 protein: CAISEPLVKGDEQYF. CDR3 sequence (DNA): TGTGCCATCAGTGAGCCTTTAGTCAAGGGGGACGAGCAGTACTTC.

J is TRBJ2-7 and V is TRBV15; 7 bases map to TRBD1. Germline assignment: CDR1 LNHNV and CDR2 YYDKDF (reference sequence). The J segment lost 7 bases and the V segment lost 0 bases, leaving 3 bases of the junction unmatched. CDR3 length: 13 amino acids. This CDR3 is CATSRDKTGEQYF. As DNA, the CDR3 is TGTGCCACCAGCAGAGATAAGACAGGGGAGCAGTACTTC.

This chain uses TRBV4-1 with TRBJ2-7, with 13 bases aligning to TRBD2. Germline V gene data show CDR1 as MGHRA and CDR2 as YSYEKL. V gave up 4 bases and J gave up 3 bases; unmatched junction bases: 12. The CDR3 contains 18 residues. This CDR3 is CASSPGLAGERYLYEQYF. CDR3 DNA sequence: TGCGCCAGCAGCCCCGGACTAGCGGGAGAGAGGTACCTCTACGAGCAGTACTTC.

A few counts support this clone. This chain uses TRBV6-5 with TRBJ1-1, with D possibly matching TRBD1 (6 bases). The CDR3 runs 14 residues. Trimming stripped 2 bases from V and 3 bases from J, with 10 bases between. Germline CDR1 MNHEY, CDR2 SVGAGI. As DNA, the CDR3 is TGTGCCAGCAGTTACGCAGGGGCGGACACTGAAGCTTTCTTT. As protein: CASSYAGADTEAFF.

The CDR3 sequence is CASSEAVGGPYGYTF. The CDR3 DNA reads as TGTGCCAGCAGTGAAGCAGTGGGGGGTCCCTATGGCTACACCTTC. The chain has TRBV6-1 and TRBJ1-2; D is perhaps TRBD1 (5 bases). Germline-derived CDR1 and CDR2 are MNHNS and SASEGT. With 0 bases removed from V and 4 bases from J, the gap between germline ends came to 12 bases. The CDR3 covers 15 residues.

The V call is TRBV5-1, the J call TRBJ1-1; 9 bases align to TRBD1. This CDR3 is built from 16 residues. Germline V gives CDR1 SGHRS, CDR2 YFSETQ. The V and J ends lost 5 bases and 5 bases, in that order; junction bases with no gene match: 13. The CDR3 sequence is CASSYVAGTGWTEAFF. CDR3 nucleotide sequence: TGCGCCAGCAGTTATGTAGCCGGGACAGGGTGGACTGAAGCTTTCTTT.

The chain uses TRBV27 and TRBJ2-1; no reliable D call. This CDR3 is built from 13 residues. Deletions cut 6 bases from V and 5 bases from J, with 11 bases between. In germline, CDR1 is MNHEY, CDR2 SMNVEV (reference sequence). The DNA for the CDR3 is TGTGCCAGCAGACGTCAGGTCGACAATGAGCAGTTCTTC. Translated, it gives CASRRQVDNEQFF.

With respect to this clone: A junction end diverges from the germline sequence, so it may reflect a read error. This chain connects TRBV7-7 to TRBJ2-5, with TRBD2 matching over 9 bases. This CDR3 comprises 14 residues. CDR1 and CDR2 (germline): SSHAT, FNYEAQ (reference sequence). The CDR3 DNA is TGTGCTAGCAGCTTAGCGGGAGAGGGAAAGACCCAGTACTTC. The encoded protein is CASSLAGEGKTQYF.

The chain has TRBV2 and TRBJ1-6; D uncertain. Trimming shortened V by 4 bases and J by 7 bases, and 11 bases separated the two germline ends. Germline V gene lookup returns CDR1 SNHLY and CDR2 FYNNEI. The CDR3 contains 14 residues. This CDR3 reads CASSAVSQNSPLHF. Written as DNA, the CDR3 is TGTGCCAGCAGTGCAGTAAGTCAGAATTCACCCCTCCACTTT.

CDR3 protein: CAISSRSRDNEQFF. Written as DNA, the CDR3 is TGTGCCATATCCTCCCGTTCCCGCGACAATGAGCAGTTCTTC. The V call is TRBV2, the J call TRBJ2-1, with D uncertain. Trimming cost V 10 bases and J 5 bases, with 18 bases left between them. The length of the CDR3 is 14 residues. The germline CDR1 and CDR2 sequences are SNHLY and FYNNEI.

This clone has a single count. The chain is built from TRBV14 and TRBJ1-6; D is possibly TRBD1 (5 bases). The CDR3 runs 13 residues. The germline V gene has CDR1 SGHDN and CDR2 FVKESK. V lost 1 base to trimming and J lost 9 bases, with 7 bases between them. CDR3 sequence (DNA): TGTGCCAGCAGCCAAGCAGGGTCTTCACCCCTCCACTTT. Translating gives CASSQAGSSPLHF.

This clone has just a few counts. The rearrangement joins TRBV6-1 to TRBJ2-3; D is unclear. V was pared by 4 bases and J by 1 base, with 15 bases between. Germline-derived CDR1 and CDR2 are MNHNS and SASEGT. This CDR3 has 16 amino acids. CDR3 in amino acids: CASSVLPGAGTDTQYF. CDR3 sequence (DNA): TGTGCCAGCAGTGTCCTTCCCGGTGCGGGCACAGATACGCAGTATTTT.

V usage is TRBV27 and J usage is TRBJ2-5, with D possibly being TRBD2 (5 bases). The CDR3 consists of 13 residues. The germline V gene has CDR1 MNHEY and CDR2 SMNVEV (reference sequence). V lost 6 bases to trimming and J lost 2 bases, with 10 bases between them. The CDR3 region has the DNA TGTGCCAGCAGACGGACTCCTCAAGAGACCCAGTACTTC. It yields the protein CASRRTPQETQYF.

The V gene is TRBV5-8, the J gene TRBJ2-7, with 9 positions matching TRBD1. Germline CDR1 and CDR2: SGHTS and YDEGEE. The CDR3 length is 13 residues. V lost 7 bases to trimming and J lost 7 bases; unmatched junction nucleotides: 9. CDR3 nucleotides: TGTGCCAGCGCTCGGGACAGGGCTAAAGAGCAGTACTTC. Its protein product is CASARDRAKEQYF.